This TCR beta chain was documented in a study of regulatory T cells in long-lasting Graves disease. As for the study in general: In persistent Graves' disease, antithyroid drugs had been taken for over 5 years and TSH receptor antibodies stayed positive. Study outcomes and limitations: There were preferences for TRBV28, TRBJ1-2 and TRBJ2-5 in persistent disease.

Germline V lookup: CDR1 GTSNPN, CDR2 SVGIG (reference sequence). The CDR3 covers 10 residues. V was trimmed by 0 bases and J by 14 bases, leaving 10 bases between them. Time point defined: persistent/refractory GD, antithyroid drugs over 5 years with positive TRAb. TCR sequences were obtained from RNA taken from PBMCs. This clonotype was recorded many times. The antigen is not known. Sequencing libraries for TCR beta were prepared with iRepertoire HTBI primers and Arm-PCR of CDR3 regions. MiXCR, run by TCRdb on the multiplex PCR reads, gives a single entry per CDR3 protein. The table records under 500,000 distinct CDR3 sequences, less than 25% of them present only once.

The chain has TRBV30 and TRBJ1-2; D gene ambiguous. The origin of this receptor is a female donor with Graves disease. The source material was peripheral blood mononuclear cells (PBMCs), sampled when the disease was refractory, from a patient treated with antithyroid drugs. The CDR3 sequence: CAWSVYPGTF. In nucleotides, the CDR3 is TGTGCCTGGAGTGTTTACCCGGGGACCTTC.